This T cell receptor (beta chain) was captured in a study of T cell repertoires in cytomegalovirus infection. Across the study: TCR beta signatures that were public indicated CMV infection and matching HLA type.

V dropped 4 bases and J dropped 3 bases, with 10 bases sitting between them. Germline CDR1 is MNHEY and CDR2 is SMNVEV (reference sequence). This CDR3 region has 13 residues. Study-wide findings and caveats: Ex vivo responses were dominated by HLA-C-restricted CMV-specific TCR beta clonotypes.

Comment on this clonotype: Its specificity is not known.

In TCRdb, the reads were re-called with MiXCR into one record per CDR3 protein. This sample has 150,000 to 200,000 distinct CDR3 sequences, with more than 15% found just once. Specimen: CD8+ T cells from PBMCs. The chain has TRBV27 and TRBJ2-7; D not resolved. The receptor's source is a human donor in good health (CMV status not recorded). Some clones in this sample may be carry-over from other donors' samples. The CDR3 reads CASSSRTLYEQYF. The CDR3 DNA reads as TGTGCCAGCAGTTCCCGGACCCTCTACGAGCAGTACTTC.